These T cell receptor beta chains were read from a single sample in a study of control samples from healthy donors and cancer patients. The repertoire was sequenced with immunoSEQ multiplex PCR; TCRdb's copy has only in-frame clones and lacks some. The sample holds roughly 130,000 clones, about 93% seen once. Sequencing was performed on PBMCs. These TCRs come from a man aged 45-65 years with head and neck cancer. The CDR3 runs from the conserved cysteine through the conserved F or W. The order of the fields is D gene, V gene, CDR3 protein. A D gene is named only where the DNA matches it firmly.

TRBD1	TRBV11-2	CASKLRDRGSDLFTIYF
NA	TRBV10-3	CAISESSRDAGYF
NA	TRBV2	CASILRGVLWDTEAFF
TRBD1	TRBV14	CASSPLQGPIMNTEAFF
TRBD2	TRBV7-8	CASSLASPRTSYEQYF
NA	TRBV9	CASSVTARQAASGNTIYF
TRBD1	TRBV27	CASSLAPGGTGNEQYF
TRBD2	TRBV19	CARLRGLAGKDTQYF
NA	TRBV2	CASRGVPIRANNSPLHF
NA	TRBV6-2/TRBV6-3	CASSYRQNTEAFF
NA	TRBV12-3/TRBV12-4	CATQGGEYTF
TRBD2	TRBV9	CASSVGTTHNTGELFF
NA	TRBV12-3/TRBV12-4	CASSFDSAAEAFF
NA	TRBV29-1	CSAEGQTMADTQYF
TRBD2	TRBV4-2	CASSQGETSGGDEQYF
NA	TRBV5-6	CASSLGPSLSYEQYF
TRBD2	TRBV5-5	CASRPGLAGGNTGELFF
TRBD1	TRBV6-5	CASSYSGTGTTYEQYF
NA	TRBV6-2/TRBV6-3	CASSYYGLYQPQHF
TRBD2	TRBV13	CASSHIRLAGDFTGELFF
TRBD2	TRBV24-1	CATSDFGPSGGAYNEQFF
TRBD1	TRBV10-3	CAISEGQGDEQYF
NA	TRBV6-2/TRBV6-3	CASSYFGGQPQHF
NA	TRBV28	CASSGTFTRETQYF
NA	TRBV6-6	CASSFLGKANEKLFF
NA	TRBV9	CASSVGFRTEAFF
NA	TRBV6-6	CASRLLNEQFF
NA	TRBV28	CASTIQGLYGYTF
TRBD1	TRBV5-1	CASNEDRGSYEQYF
TRBD2	TRBV5-1	CASSIRTRSDTQYF
TRBD2	TRBV7-2	CASSSSTGGNEQFF
NA	TRBV12-3/TRBV12-4	CASSASTDTQYF
NA	TRBV19	CATTGGAGSPLHF
TRBD1	TRBV9	CASSPRGRRDGYTF
NA	TRBV28	CASSSPGNTIYF
NA	TRBV28	CASSMFAKGSGANVLTF
NA	TRBV5-4	CASSLAAGEDTEAFF
TRBD1	TRBV7-2	CASSPQGGTGIQYF
NA	TRBV3-1/TRBV3-2	CASSQGDRNTGELFF